The present entry profiles one T cell receptor (beta chain) with its context. This sample stems from a study of technical replicates of blood from several donors. Clones were sequenced by immunoSEQ multiplex PCR, and TCRdb holds only the in-frame ones, with some missing. Of roughly 48,000 clones detected, about 93% appear once; the ten largest clones hold about 3.9%. This clonotype originated in a human donor in good health. Some clones in this sample may be carry-over from other donors' samples. The sample comprised PBMCs.

The CDR3 region has the DNA TGCGCCAGCAGCCAGGTGACAGGGAAGGACTACACCTTC. Translation gives CASSQVTGKDYTF. J is TRBJ1-2 and V is TRBV4-3; 7 bases line up with TRBD1. CDR1 and CDR2 (germline): LGHNA, YSLEER. With 3 bases clipped from V and 10 bases from J, the junction kept 8 bases outside the gene matches. The CDR3 spans 13 residues.